This T cell receptor (beta chain) was documented in a study of T cell responses to AZD1222 COVID-19 vaccine. General observations from the study: Donors skewed white British and female; clonal diversity was possibly underestimated.

Germline lookup yields CDR1 SGHNT and CDR2 YENEEA. CDR3 length equals 15 residues. V lost 0 bases to trimming and J lost 7 bases, with 13 bases between them. With regard to this clone: What it binds is not known.

TCRdb keeps only in-frame clones here, not all; method: immunoSEQ multiplex PCR. Of about 66,000 clones in the sample, roughly 87% are singletons; the top ten hold around 15%. The chain is built from TRBV11-3 and TRBJ2-1, with D maybe TRBD2 (6 bases). The sequencing here drew on peripheral blood, taken on day 0 of AZD1222 vaccination. This clonotype was sampled from an adult in good health. As DNA, the CDR3 is TGTGCCAGCAGCTTAGAGGGACTTTCCGGTAATGAGCAGTTCTTC. This sequence encodes CASSLEGLSGNEQFF.